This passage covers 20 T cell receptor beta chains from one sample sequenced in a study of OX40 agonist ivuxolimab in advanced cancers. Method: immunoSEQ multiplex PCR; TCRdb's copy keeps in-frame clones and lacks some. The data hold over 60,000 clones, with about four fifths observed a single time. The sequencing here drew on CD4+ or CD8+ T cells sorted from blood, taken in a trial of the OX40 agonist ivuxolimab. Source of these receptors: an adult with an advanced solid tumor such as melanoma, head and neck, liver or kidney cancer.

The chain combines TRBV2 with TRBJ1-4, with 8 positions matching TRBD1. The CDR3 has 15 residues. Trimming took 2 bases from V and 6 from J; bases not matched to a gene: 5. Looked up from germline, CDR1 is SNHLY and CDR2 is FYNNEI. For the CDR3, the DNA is TGTGCCAGCAGTGAATGGGCAGGGGGCGATGAAAAACTGTTTTTT. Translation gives CASSEWAGGDEKLFF. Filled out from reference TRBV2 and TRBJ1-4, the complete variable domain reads EPEVTQTPSHQVTQMGQEVILRCVPISNHLYFYWYRQILGQKVEFLVSFYNNEISEKSEIFDDQFSVERPDGSNFTLKIRSTKLEDSAMYFCASSEWAGGDEKLFFGSGTQLSVL.

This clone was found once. The DNA for the CDR3 is TGTGCCAGCAGCTTGGGTGGTCCTAGCACAGATACGCAGTATTTT. Protein: CASSLGGPSTDTQYF. The rearrangement uses TRBV5-4 and TRBJ2-3; D is unclear. Per germline, CDR1 SGHNT and CDR2 YYREEE (reference sequence). The CDR3 contains 15 residues. Trimming shortened V by 0 bases and J by 0 bases, and 8 bases separated the two germline ends. The full variable domain, in which reference TRBV5-4 and TRBJ2-3 provide the parts outside the CDR3, is ETGVTQSPTHLIKTRGQQVTLRCSSQSGHNTVSWYQQALGQGPQFIFQYYREEENGRGNFPPRFSGLQFPNYSSELNVNALELDDSALYLCASSLGGPSTDTQYFGPGTRLTVL.

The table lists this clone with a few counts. The CDR3 sequence is CAISESGEYQPQHF. The DNA for the CDR3 is TGTGCCATCAGTGAATCGGGGGAATATCAGCCCCAGCATTTT. V gene TRBV10-3 combines with J gene TRBJ1-5; D possibly corresponds to TRBD1 (5 bases). The ends were cut back, 3 bases at V and 5 bases at J, with 11 bases in the middle. Looked up from germline, CDR1 is ENHRY and CDR2 is SYGVKD. The CDR3 runs 14 residues.

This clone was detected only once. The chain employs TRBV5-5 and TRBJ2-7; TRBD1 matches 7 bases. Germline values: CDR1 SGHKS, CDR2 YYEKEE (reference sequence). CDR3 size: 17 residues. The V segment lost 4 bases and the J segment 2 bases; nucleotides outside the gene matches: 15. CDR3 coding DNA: TGTGCCAGCAGCCCAAAGACGCGACAGGGCCTCCCCTACGAGCAGTACTTC. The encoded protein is CASSPKTRQGLPYEQYF. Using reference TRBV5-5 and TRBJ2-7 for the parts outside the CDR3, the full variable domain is DAGVTQSPTHLIKTRGQQVTLRCSPISGHKSVSWYQQVLGQGPQFIFQYYEKEERGRGNFPDRFSARQFPNYSSELNVNALLLGDSALYLCASSPKTRQGLPYEQYFGPGTRLTVT.

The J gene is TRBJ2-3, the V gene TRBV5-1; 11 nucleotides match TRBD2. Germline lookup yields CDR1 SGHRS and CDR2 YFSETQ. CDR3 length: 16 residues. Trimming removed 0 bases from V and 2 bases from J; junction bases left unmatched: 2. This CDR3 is CASSLGSGGATDTQYF. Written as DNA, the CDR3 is TGCGCCAGCAGCTTGGGTAGCGGGGGGGCCACAGATACGCAGTATTTT.

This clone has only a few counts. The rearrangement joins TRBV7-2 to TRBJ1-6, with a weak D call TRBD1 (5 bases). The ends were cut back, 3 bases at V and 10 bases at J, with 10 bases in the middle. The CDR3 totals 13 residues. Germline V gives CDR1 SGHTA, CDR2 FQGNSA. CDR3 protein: CASSLRGGSPLHF. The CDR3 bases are TGTGCCAGCAGCTTGCGTGGGGGGTCACCCCTCCACTTT.

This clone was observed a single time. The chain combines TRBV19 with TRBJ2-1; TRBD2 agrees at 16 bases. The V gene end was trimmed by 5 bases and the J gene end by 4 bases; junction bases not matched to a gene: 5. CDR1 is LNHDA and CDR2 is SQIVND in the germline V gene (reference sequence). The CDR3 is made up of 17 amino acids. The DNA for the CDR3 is TGTGCCAGTAGTGGGGGACTAGCGGGAGGGATATACAATGAGCAGTTCTTC. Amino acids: CASSGGLAGGIYNEQFF.

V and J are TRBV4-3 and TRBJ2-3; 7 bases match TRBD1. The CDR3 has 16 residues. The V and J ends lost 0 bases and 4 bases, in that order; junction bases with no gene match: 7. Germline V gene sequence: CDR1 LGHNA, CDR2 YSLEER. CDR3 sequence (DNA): TGCGCCAGCAGCCAAGAGCGACAGGGTATGGCAGATACGCAGTATTTT. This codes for CASSQERQGMADTQYF.

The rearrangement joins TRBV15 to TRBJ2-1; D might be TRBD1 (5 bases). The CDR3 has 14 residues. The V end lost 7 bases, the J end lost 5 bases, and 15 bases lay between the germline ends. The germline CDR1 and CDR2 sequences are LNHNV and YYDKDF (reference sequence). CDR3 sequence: CATIGALQDNEQFF. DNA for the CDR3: TGTGCCACCATTGGGGCCCTCCAAGACAATGAGCAGTTCTTC.

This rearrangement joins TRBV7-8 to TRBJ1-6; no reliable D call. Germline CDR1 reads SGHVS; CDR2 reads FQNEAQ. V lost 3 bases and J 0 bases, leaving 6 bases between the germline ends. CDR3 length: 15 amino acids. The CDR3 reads CASSFGSSYNSPLHF. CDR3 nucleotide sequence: TGTGCCAGCAGCTTCGGAAGCTCCTATAATTCACCCCTCCACTTT.

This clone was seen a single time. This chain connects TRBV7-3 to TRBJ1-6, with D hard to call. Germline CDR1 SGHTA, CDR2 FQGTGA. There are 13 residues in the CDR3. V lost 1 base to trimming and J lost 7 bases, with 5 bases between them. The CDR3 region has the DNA TGTGCCAGCAGCTTAAGTTTAAATTCACCCCTCCACTTT. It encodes CASSLSLNSPLHF.

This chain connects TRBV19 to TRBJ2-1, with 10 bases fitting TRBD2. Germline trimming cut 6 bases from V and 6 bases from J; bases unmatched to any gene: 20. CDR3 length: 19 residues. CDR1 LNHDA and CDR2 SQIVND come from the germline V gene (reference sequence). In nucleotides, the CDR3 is TGTGCCAGTAGATGGTCCGAAGGGGCTAGCGGGAGTAGGGTCAATGAGCAGTTCTTC. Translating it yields CASRWSEGASGSRVNEQFF.

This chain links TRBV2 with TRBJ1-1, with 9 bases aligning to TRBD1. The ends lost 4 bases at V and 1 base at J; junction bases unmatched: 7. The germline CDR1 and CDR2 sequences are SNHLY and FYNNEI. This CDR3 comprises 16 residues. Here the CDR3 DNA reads TGTGCCAGCAGTGGGACAGGGGTACCGGCGAACACTGAAGCTTTCTTT. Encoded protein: CASSGTGVPANTEAFF.

Written as DNA, the CDR3 is TGTGCCAGCGGCAAGAACCCCACAGATACGCAGTATTTT. It codes for CASGKNPTDTQYF. This chain connects TRBV7-6 to TRBJ2-3; D remains unclear. V shed 8 bases and J shed 2 bases, with 11 bases lying between them. Germline values: CDR1 SGHVS, CDR2 FNYEAQ. The CDR3 spans 13 residues.

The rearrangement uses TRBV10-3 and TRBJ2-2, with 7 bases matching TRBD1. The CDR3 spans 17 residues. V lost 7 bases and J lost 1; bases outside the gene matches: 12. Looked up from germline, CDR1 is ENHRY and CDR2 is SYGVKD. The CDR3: CAITDRTVLVNTGELFF. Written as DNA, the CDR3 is TGTGCCATCACGGACAGGACTGTTTTGGTGAACACCGGGGAGCTGTTTTTT.

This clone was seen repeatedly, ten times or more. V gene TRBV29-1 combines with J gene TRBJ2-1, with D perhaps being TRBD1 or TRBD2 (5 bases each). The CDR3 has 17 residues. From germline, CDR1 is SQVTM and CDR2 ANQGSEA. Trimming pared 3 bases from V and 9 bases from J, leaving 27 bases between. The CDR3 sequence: CSVEGVARWPRKGEQFF. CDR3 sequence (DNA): TGCAGCGTTGAGGGGGTGGCGAGATGGCCTCGGAAAGGTGAGCAGTTCTTC.

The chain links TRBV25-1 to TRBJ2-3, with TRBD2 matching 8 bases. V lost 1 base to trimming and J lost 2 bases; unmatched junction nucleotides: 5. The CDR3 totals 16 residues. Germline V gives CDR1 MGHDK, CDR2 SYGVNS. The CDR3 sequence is CASSELVAGFTDTQYF. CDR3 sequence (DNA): TGTGCCAGCAGTGAATTGGTAGCGGGGTTCACAGATACGCAGTATTTT.

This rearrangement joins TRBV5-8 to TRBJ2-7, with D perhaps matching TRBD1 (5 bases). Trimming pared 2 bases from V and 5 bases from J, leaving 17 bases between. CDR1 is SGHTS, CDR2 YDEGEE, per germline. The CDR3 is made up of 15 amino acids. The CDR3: CASSLRGSQENEQYF. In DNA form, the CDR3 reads TGTGCCAGCAGCTTAAGGGGTTCTCAGGAGAACGAGCAGTACTTC.

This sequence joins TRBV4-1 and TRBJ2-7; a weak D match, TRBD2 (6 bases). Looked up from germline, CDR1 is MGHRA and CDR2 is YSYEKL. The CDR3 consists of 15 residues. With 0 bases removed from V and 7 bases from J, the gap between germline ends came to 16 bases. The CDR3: CASSQDLEGWGEQYF. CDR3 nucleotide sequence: TGCGCCAGCAGCCAAGATCTGGAGGGGTGGGGTGAGCAGTACTTC.

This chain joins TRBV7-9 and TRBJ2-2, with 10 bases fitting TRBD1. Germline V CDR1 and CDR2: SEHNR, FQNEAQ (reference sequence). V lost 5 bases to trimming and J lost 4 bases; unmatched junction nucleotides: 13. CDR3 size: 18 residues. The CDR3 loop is CASSRTRDRGLGTGELFF. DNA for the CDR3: TGTGCCAGCAGCCGAACCAGAGACAGGGGGCTTGGCACCGGGGAGCTGTTTTTT.